These 28 T cell receptor beta chains were all obtained from the same sample, sequenced in a study of radiation and T cells in renal cell carcinoma. The table came from immunoSEQ multiplex PCR; TCRdb's copy has only in-frame clones and leaves some out. The sample includes tens of thousands of clones, around four fifths of them seen just once. Time point defined: blood 4 weeks post-SBRT, at nephrectomy. The treatment is: 15 Gy SBRT to primary tumor, nephrectomy 4 weeks later. Source: blood, taken from a patient whose treatment included radiotherapy and nephrectomy. Receptor source: a man in his fifties with renal cell carcinoma.

This chain links TRBV10-1 with TRBJ2-1; the match to TRBD2 covers 8 bases. CDR1 is WNHNN, CDR2 SYGVQD, per germline (reference sequence). This CDR3 is built from 15 residues. The ends lost 3 bases at V and 4 bases at J; junction bases unmatched: 5. CDR3: CASSEGSGGYNEQFF. In DNA form, the CDR3 reads TGCGCCAGCAGTGAAGGGAGCGGGGGTTACAATGAGCAGTTCTTC.

The chain couples TRBV7-2 to TRBJ1-1, with 7 bases that match TRBD1. J was trimmed by 4 bases and V by 5 bases; bases with no gene match: 10. This CDR3 region has 15 residues. Germline V CDR1 and CDR2: SGHTA, FQGNSA. CDR3 sequence (DNA): TGTGCCAGCAGCCCCAGGAGGGCAGGGGGCACTGAAGCTTTCTTT. This gives the protein CASSPRRAGGTEAFF.

The CDR3 loop is CAISESNPGYNEQFF. The CDR3 coding sequence is TGTGCCATCAGTGAGTCCAACCCGGGGTACAATGAGCAGTTCTTC. The chain links TRBV10-3 to TRBJ2-1; a possible D gene is TRBD2 (5 bases). Trimming took off 0 bases at V and 4 bases at J, with 10 bases between the two ends. Per the germline V gene, CDR1 is ENHRY and CDR2 is SYGVKD. The CDR3 is made up of 15 amino acids.

V and J are TRBV30 and TRBJ1-6; D is unclear. The germline gives CDR1 GTSNPN, CDR2 SVGIG (reference sequence). The CDR3 has 13 amino acids. V lost 3 bases and J 10 bases, leaving 13 bases between the germline ends. The DNA for the CDR3 is TGTGCCTGGAGCGCGTTAGGAGCCTCACCCCTCCACTTT. Translated, it gives CAWSALGASPLHF.

The chain employs TRBV28 and TRBJ2-5; TRBD1 might be the D (5 bases). The germline CDR1 and CDR2 sequences are MDHEN and SYDVKM. CDR3 length: 13 residues. Trimming took off 6 bases at V and 4 bases at J, with 12 bases between the two ends. The CDR3 sequence: CASRPGFSETQYF. In DNA, the CDR3 is TGTGCCAGCAGACCAGGGTTCTCAGAGACCCAGTACTTC.

The chain employs TRBV2 and TRBJ1-5, with TRBD1 as a possible D gene (5 bases). The CDR3 is 16 amino acids. The V and J ends lost 6 bases and 0 bases respectively, with 15 bases between them. Germline V gene data show CDR1 as SNHLY and CDR2 as FYNNEI. As DNA, the CDR3 is TGTGCCAGCAGAGCAACAGGTTTGGATAGCAATCAGCCCCAGCATTTT. This sequence encodes CASRATGLDSNQPQHF.

This chain uses TRBV5-1 with TRBJ2-3; TRBD2 aligns across 15 bases. CDR1 and CDR2 from the germline V gene are SGHRS and YFSETQ. The ends lost 4 bases at V and 0 bases at J; junction bases unmatched: 6. CDR3 length equals 18 residues. The CDR3 sequence: CASSPGLAGGGSTDTQYF. The CDR3 DNA reads TGCGCCAGCAGCCCCGGACTAGCGGGAGGGGGGAGCACAGATACGCAGTATTTT.

The chain employs TRBV5-4 and TRBJ2-6; D perhaps matches TRBD1 (5 bases). V lost 9 bases, J lost 4 bases, and 17 bases lay in between. Germline lookup yields CDR1 SGHNT and CDR2 YYREEE (reference sequence). CDR3 length: 15 residues. The CDR3 region has the DNA TGTGCCAACGAGATAGGGGTTGGCGGGGCCAACGTCCTGACTTTC. Translating gives CANEIGVGGANVLTF.

This rearrangement joins TRBV19 to TRBJ1-4; D is possibly TRBD1 (5 bases). The ends were cut back, 5 bases at V and 5 bases at J, with 15 bases in the middle. The germline V gene has CDR1 LNHDA and CDR2 SQIVND (reference sequence). The CDR3 totals 15 residues. The CDR3 DNA sequence: TGTGCCAGTAGTCTCTATGGAGGGGAGAATGAAAAACTGTTTTTT. It codes for CASSLYGGENEKLFF.

The V call is TRBV27, the J call TRBJ2-1, with 13 bases identical to TRBD2. The trim removed 2 bases at V and 10 bases at J, leaving 14 bases unmatched. The germline V gene has CDR1 MNHEY and CDR2 SMNVEV (reference sequence). This CDR3 spans 18 amino acids. CDR3 amino acids: CASSLISGVGLAGSEQFF. The CDR3 coding sequence is TGTGCCAGCAGTTTAATATCGGGAGTGGGACTAGCGGGATCGGAGCAGTTCTTC.

This clone showed up just a few times. The rearrangement joins TRBV6-1 to TRBJ2-7; 9 positions match TRBD1. V was clipped by 6 bases and J by 6 bases; unmatched bases: 9. This CDR3 contains 14 residues. Germline V gives CDR1 MNHNS, CDR2 SASEGT. The DNA for the CDR3 is TGTGCCAGCAGCCTCTTGGGACAGGGCAGCGAGCAGTACTTC. The encoded protein is CASSLLGQGSEQYF.

This chain connects TRBV11-2 to TRBJ2-3; the match to TRBD2 covers 10 bases. The CDR3 runs to 16 residues. Per germline, CDR1 SGHAT and CDR2 FQNNGV. J gave up 1 base and V 2 bases, and 3 bases lay outside the gene matches. The DNA of the CDR3 is TGTGCCAGCAGCTTACTAGCGGGGGCCCGCACAGATACGCAGTATTTT. This encodes CASSLLAGARTDTQYF.

The rearrangement joins TRBV5-1 to TRBJ2-3; tentative D call: TRBD2 (5 bases). V dropped 4 bases and J dropped 5 bases, with 17 bases sitting between them. CDR3 length: 15 residues. The germline CDR1 and CDR2 sequences are SGHRS and YFSETQ. The CDR3 loop is CASSREGLLVDTQYF. The CDR3 nucleotides read TGCGCCAGCAGCCGGGAAGGGCTTTTGGTAGATACGCAGTATTTT.

The chain uses TRBV19 and TRBJ2-3; 10 bases are a match to TRBD2. Germline assignment: CDR1 LNHDA and CDR2 SQIVND (reference sequence). The CDR3 has 18 residues. V shed 4 bases, J shed 0 bases, and the junction held 10 bases outside the gene matches. The CDR3 sequence: CASSTRRLAGASTDTQYF. The CDR3 region has the DNA TGTGCCAGTAGTACGCGAAGGCTAGCGGGGGCGAGCACAGATACGCAGTATTTT.

The chain carries TRBV7-9 and TRBJ1-1; D might be TRBD1 (5 bases). This CDR3 region has 15 residues. V gave up 1 base and J gave up 6 bases, with 15 bases separating them. CDR1 is SEHNR, CDR2 FQNEAQ, per germline (reference sequence). The CDR3 coding sequence is TGTGCCAGCAGCTTAGGTTTTAGGGGTAGCGCTGAAGCTTTCTTT. Its protein is CASSLGFRGSAEAFF.

The chain couples TRBV27 to TRBJ1-1; 12 bases fit TRBD1. CDR1 and CDR2 (germline): MNHEY, SMNVEV (reference sequence). This CDR3 comprises 15 residues. V lost 1 base to trimming and J lost 4 bases; unmatched junction nucleotides: 1. Written as DNA, the CDR3 is TGTGCCAGCAGTTTATGGGGACAGGGGGCCACTGAAGCTTTCTTT. The encoded protein is CASSLWGQGATEAFF.

Concerning this clone: Other DNA sequences within the sample encode an identical CDR3. This chain links TRBV9 with TRBJ1-6, with D uncertain. Germline CDR1 and CDR2: SGDLS and YYNGEE. The V end was cut by 0 bases, the J end by 10 bases, with 8 bases between. This CDR3 contains 13 residues. The CDR3 region is CASSVDGVSPLHF. The CDR3 coding sequence is TGTGCCAGCAGCGTAGATGGGGTCTCACCCCTCCACTTT.

The chain uses TRBV7-6 and TRBJ2-3; 7 bases fit TRBD1. The ends lost 1 base at V and 4 bases at J; junction bases unmatched: 11. Germline V lookup: CDR1 SGHVS, CDR2 FNYEAQ. The CDR3 covers 17 residues. The CDR3 is CASSLVGSGTVADTQYF. In DNA, the CDR3 is TGTGCCAGCAGCTTAGTTGGGTCCGGGACAGTCGCAGATACGCAGTATTTT.

The chain joins TRBV9 to TRBJ2-1, with TRBD2 matching 7 bases. V shed 4 bases, J shed 8 bases, and the junction held 12 bases outside the gene matches. The germline CDR1 and CDR2 sequences are SGDLS and YYNGEE. The length of the CDR3 is 15 residues. The CDR3 nucleotides are TGTGCCAGCAGCCCCCGACTAGCTTTTATAGATGAGCAGTTCTTC. Protein product: CASSPRLAFIDEQFF.

The genes are TRBV6-6 and TRBJ1-2; no clear D. With 3 bases removed from V and 2 bases from J, the gap between germline ends came to 13 bases. This CDR3 has 15 residues. Germline CDR1 reads MNHNY; CDR2 reads SVGAGI (reference sequence). CDR3 nucleotides: TGTGCCAGCAGTTATACGGCACTTACAAACTATGGCTACACCTTC. The encoded protein is CASSYTALTNYGYTF.

The chain links TRBV19 to TRBJ1-1, with TRBD1 identical over 7 bases. Trimming cost V 10 bases and J 3 bases; bases outside gene matches: 11. Germline V gene sequence: CDR1 LNHDA, CDR2 SQIVND (reference sequence). The CDR3 sequence is 14 residues long. This CDR3 reads CAISPRGRDTEAFF. CDR3 bases: TGTGCCATTTCTCCCAGGGGGAGGGACACTGAAGCTTTCTTT.

The J gene is TRBJ2-5, the V gene TRBV11-3; D might be TRBD2 (6 bases). This CDR3 has 15 amino acids. V shed 5 bases and J shed 4 bases, with 17 bases lying between them. Germline values: CDR1 SGHNT, CDR2 YENEEA. The CDR3 protein is CASSPYSGEAETQYF. As DNA, the CDR3 is TGTGCCAGCAGCCCCTATTCGGGGGAAGCAGAGACCCAGTACTTC.

Worth noting for this clone: Mismatch with germline at one junction end may stem from a read error. For the CDR3, the DNA is TGTGCCAGCAGCCAAGGCCCACAGACGGGAGAGGCCCAGTACTTC. It codes for CASSQGPQTGEAQYF. The J gene is TRBJ2-5, the V gene TRBV14, with D perhaps TRBD2 (6 bases). From germline, CDR1 is SGHDN and CDR2 FVKESK. CDR3 length: 15 amino acids.

In regard to this clone: One end of the junction is discordant with germline, which a read error may explain. The chain joins TRBV5-1 to TRBJ1-3, with D perhaps matching TRBD1 (5 bases). The V gene's germline CDR1 is SGHRS and CDR2 YFSETQ. The CDR3 is made up of 15 amino acids. CDR3 in DNA: TGCGCCAGCAGCTTGGGATGGACAACTGGAGACACCATATATTTT. This codes for CASSLGWTTGDTIYF. The full variable domain, rest sourced from reference TRBV5-1 and TRBJ1-3, is KAGVTQTPRYLIKTRGQQVTLSCSPISGHRSVSWYQQTPGQGLQFLFEYFSETQRNKGNFPGRFSGRQFSNSRSEMNVSTLELGDSALYLCASSLGWTTGDTIYFGEGSWLTVV.

V usage is TRBV5-1 and J usage is TRBJ2-1; TRBD1 agrees at 9 bases. V shed 0 bases, J shed 2 bases, and the junction held 6 bases outside the gene matches. The germline CDR1 and CDR2 sequences are SGHRS and YFSETQ. This CDR3 is 17 amino acids long. This chain's CDR3 is CASSLEPGQGPYNEQFF. The CDR3 nucleotides read TGCGCCAGCAGCTTGGAGCCGGGACAGGGTCCCTACAATGAGCAGTTCTTC.

The V gene is TRBV10-3, the J gene TRBJ2-1, with D possibly matching TRBD2 (6 bases). V was pared by 6 bases and J by 3 bases, with 12 bases between. From germline, CDR1 is ENHRY and CDR2 SYGVKD. This CDR3 has 14 amino acids. Here the CDR3 reads CAIRPGLNYNEQFF. The CDR3 nucleotides read TGTGCCATCAGGCCGGGACTCAACTACAATGAGCAGTTCTTC.

The chain recombines TRBV28 with TRBJ1-1; TRBD1 agrees at 10 bases. The CDR3 totals 15 residues. Germline CDR1 MDHEN, CDR2 SYDVKM. Trimming at V came to 8 bases and at J to 3 bases, leaving 9 bases not matched to a gene. This CDR3 reads CASVDRGRVDTEAFF. The CDR3 nucleotides are TGTGCCAGCGTCGACAGGGGGCGAGTTGACACTGAAGCTTTCTTT. The variable domain in full, completed from reference TRBV28 and TRBJ1-1, reads DVKVTQSSRYLVKRTGEKVFLECVQDMDHENMFWYRQDPGLGLRLIYFSYDVKMKEKGDIPEGYSVSREKKERFSLILESASTNQTSMYLCASVDRGRVDTEAFFGQGTRLTVV.

The sample holds one count of this clone. The chain has TRBV5-1 and TRBJ2-3, with a weak D call TRBD1 (7 bases). Germline loops: CDR1 SGHRS, CDR2 YFSETQ. This CDR3 has 16 amino acids. The V end was cut by 0 bases, the J end by 1 base, with 12 bases between. The DNA for the CDR3 is TGCGCCAGCAGCTTGGTCCAGGGGGGTGGCACAGATACGCAGTATTTT. It codes for CASSLVQGGGTDTQYF.